This T cell receptor beta chain was retrieved from a study of Graves' ophthalmopathy and Graves' hyperthyroidism. From germline, CDR1 is MRHNA and CDR2 SNTAGT. This CDR3 comprises 16 residues. The ends were cut back, 0 bases at V and 6 bases at J, with 14 bases in the middle. Hyperthyroidism cases were recent diagnoses of under 2 months' duration in people aged 18 to 65. Patients were left out if they had other autoimmune diseases, uncontrolled infections, pregnancy or lactation. The evidence that diagnosis relied on was clinical symptoms, serum thyroxine, TRAb, thyroid ultrasound and orbital computed tomography. The authors isolated PBMCs from 10 ml of fresh peripheral blood. This clonotype showed up many times. The authors amplified TCR beta CDR3 regions, and they did so from RNA transcripts for repertoire sequencing. The first-round RT-PCR employed HTBI primers together with the Qiagen OneStep RT-PCR kit. A multiplex PCR was then performed as the second round. TCRdb re-derived calls from the multiplex PCR reads in MiXCR, one entry per CDR3 protein. The sample includes about 420,000 distinct CDR3 sequences, about 21% seen only once; the top ten take 2.5% to 3%.

The sequence derives from a woman aged 18-30 years with stable Graves' hyperthyroidism. V is TRBV6-4 and J is TRBJ2-2; D is possibly TRBD1 (5 bases). Sequencing input: peripheral blood. The CDR3 bases are TGTGCCAGCAGTGACTCATACAGGCGGTTTCCCGGGGAGCTGTTTTTT. Encoded protein: CASSDSYRRFPGELFF.